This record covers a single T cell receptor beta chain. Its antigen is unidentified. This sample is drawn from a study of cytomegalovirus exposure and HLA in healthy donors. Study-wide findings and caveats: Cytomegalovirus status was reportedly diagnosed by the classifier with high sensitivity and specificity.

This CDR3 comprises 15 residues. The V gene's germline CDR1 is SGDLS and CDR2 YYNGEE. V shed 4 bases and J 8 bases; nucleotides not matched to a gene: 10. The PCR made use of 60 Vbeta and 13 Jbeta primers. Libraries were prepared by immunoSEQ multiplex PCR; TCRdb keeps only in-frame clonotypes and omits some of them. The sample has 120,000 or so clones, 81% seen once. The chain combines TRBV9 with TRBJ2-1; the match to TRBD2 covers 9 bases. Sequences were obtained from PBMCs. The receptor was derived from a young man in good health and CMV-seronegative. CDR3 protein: CASSRAGGLYHEQFF. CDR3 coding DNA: TGTGCCAGCAGCCGGGCGGGGGGGCTGTATCATGAGCAGTTCTTC.